The TCR beta chain under discussion was sequenced for a study of T-cell memory formation after mild COVID-19. TCRdb reprocessed the 5' RACE reads via MiXCR and lists one record per CDR3 protein. The table has 300,000 to 350,000 distinct CDR3 sequences, approximately 19% seen once. V was pared by 6 bases and J by 6 bases, with 12 bases between. The germline V gene has CDR1 DFQATT and CDR2 SNEGSKA (reference sequence). The CDR3 is made up of 13 amino acids. Material: PBMCs or a T cell subset sorted from them (not recorded which). The receptor was derived from a man aged 18 to 30 who had mild COVID-19 (a few samples of this study predate the infection). Cell type and time point are not known. The chain couples TRBV20-1 to TRBJ1-6; D gene ambiguous. As DNA, the CDR3 is TGCAGTGCAATGACGTCTGTTAATTCACCCCTCCACTTT. It is translated as CSAMTSVNSPLHF.